What follows describes a single T cell receptor beta chain. This sample is drawn from a study of blood T cell repertoires in COVID-19. Study context: COVID-19 samples collected from the United States, Italy and Spain covered acute and convalescent phases.

The CDR3 length is 15 residues. V was shortened by 4 bases and J by 6 bases, with 16 bases between the two germline ends. CDR1 is SGHRS and CDR2 is YFSETQ in the germline V gene. In the study's own analysis: Nucleated cell counts were estimated from reference gene primer amplification. The protocol was immunoSEQ multiplex PCR, while the TCRdb copy is restricted to in-frame clones and leaves out a portion. That table is the source of V, J and clone size, and D and trimming were worked out from the DNA. The sample consists of 100,000 to 150,000 clones, over 75% of them appearing once. Source material: peripheral blood. This clonotype was sampled from a man at least 80 years old with active or convalescent COVID-19. The J gene is TRBJ2-2, the V gene TRBV5-1, with TRBD1 as a possible D gene (7 bases). CDR3 bases: TGCGCCAGCAGCCCAGGGGGAGGTCTCGCCGGGGAGCTGTTTTTT. Translation gives CASSPGGGLAGELFF.